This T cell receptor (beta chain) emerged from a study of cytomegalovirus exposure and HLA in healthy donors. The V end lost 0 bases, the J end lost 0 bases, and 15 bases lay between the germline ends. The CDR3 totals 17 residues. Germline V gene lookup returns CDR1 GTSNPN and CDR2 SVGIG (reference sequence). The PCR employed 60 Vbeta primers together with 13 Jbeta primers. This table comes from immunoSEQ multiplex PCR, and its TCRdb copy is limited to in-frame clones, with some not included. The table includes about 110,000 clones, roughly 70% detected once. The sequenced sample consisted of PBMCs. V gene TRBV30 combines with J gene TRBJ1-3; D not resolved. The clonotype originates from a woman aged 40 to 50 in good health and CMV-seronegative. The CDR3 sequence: CAWSVRWADTSGNTIYF. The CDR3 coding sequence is TGTGCCTGGAGTGTAAGATGGGCAGACACCTCTGGAAACACCATATATTTT.